This T cell receptor (beta chain) emerged from a study of blood T cell repertoires in COVID-19 (dated by TCRdb to between 2020 and 2021). A note on the overall study: Collaborator samples came from the United States, Italy and Spain and covered acute and convalescent phases of COVID-19. Deeply sampled blood TCRbeta repertoires from subjects exposed to, actively infected with, or recovered from COVID-19 were included in the dataset. Where available, HLA class I and class II types were taken from metadata supplied by the sample provider and were not determined by assay-based typing. Samples were obtained from the ongoing ImmuneRACE study (first 160 participants) and from 1,000 to 1,500 subjects provided by 6 global collaborators. The material from the prospective study consisted of cDNA or gDNA derived from T cells, B-cell-depleted T cells, or PBMCs. A freely available public database, intended as a resource for researchers studying the immune response to SARS-CoV-2, is where the repertoires were released. The sample metadata nearly always contained a de-identified subject ID, COVID-19 status, age in years and sex. What the study reported, not specific to this receptor: The quantity of clinical and demographic metadata differed by source and by participant and was supplied without curation.

As regards this clone: This receptor's antigen is unknown. Per-base quality was not reported, and no clone a single base away is much larger than it.

Participants in the prospective study were aged about 18 to 95 years, lived in 20 to 25 United States geographic areas, and enrolled through a virtual design. In the prospective study, participants were assigned to cohorts based on the clinical history participants reported in a screening survey and a study questionnaire. Exposed participants had been in contact, within 2 weeks of entering the study, with a person who had a PCR-confirmed or clinician-diagnosed case of COVID-19. In the prospective study, mobile phlebotomists collected whole blood, serum and a nasopharyngeal or oropharyngeal swab from each participant. Prospective study participants could optionally give additional blood draws and questionnaires over a roughly two-month period. Prospective study blood samples were shipped either frozen or at room temperature before DNA extraction. The germline V end is reduced by 4 bases and the J end by 3 bases; junction bases left unmatched: 7. The CDR3 covers 15 residues, taking in both the cysteine and the phenylalanine. Kept here is only the CDR3 DNA, which spans 45 bases and is read in frame from base 1. The germline V gene (reference sequence) provides CDR1 SGHKS and CDR2 YYEKEE.

The immunoSEQ Assay, a bias-controlled multiplex PCR, was used to amplify TCRbeta CDR3 regions from genomic DNA. The published analysis was carried out like this. The number of nucleated cells in each sample was estimated from the amplification of reference gene primers within the assay. Sequence reads were collapsed and filtered to measure the absolute abundance of every unique TCRbeta CDR3 rearrangement. Productive Simpson clonality was computed per sample as the square root of Simpson's diversity index over productive rearrangements. TCRdb re-hosts the immuneACCESS table, in-frame sequences only. Its copies lack some clones; in the studies checked, an unresolved V gene accounts for under half of them, and the cause for the rest is not known. That table furnishes V, J and clone size, whereas the DNA furnished D and trimming. This sample is represented by 150,000 to 200,000 clones; over 80% of them were singletons. Together, the top ten hold roughly 4.9% of the sample.

The sample consisted of PBMCs or T cells enriched from blood (not recorded which). The TCR sequence derives from a man aged 65 to 85 who had been exposed to COVID-19. The V and J genes are TRBV5-5 and TRBJ1-2; 9 central bases correspond to TRBD1. CDR3 loop: CASSPGQGQDYGYTF. At the DNA level, the sequence is TGTGCCAGCAGCCCCGGACAGGGGCAGGACTATGGCTACACCTTC.